Listed below are T cell receptor beta chains from one sample, sequenced in a study of T-cell reconstitution after alpha-beta-depleted transplantation in children. TCRdb independently ran MiXCR on the PCR reads; one entry per CDR3 protein. Here the sample spans about 210,000 distinct CDR3 sequences, roughly 15% being singletons. The starting material was PBMCs, mostly from graft donor cells, obtained 360 days after TCRalphabeta/CD19-depleted stem cell transplant. Source of these receptors: a male patient between 2 and 9 years old who had a stem cell transplant for acute lymphoblastic leukemia, so the T cells may come from the graft donor. Each CDR3 is given with its conserved first and last residue. The order of the fields is D gene, V gene, clone size, J gene, CDR3 DNA, CDR3 protein. D genes are given only for firm matches. Size values are once, few and many counts, or a class for expanded clones, and some rows have none.

.	TRBV5-8	.	TRBJ2-7	TGTGCCAGCAGCCCCACGTCAGCTCCCTACGAGCAGTACTTC	CASSPTSAPYEQYF
TRBD1	TRBV5-1	.	TRBJ1-4	TGCGCCAGCAGCGCGTCCCGGGACAGGGGGCGGAATGAAAAACTGTTTTTT	CASSASRDRGRNEKLFF
TRBD1	TRBV18	.	TRBJ1-1	TGTGCCAGCTCACAGTTAAACAGGGGTGGGAACACTGAAGCTTTCTTT	CASSQLNRGGNTEAFF
.	TRBV3-1	.	TRBJ2-3	TGTGCCAGCAGCCGTAGGGGGTATGGCACAGATACGCAGTATTTT	CASSRRGYGTDTQYF
.	TRBV3-1	few	TRBJ2-5	TGTGCCAGCAGCCATCAACGAGAGACCCAGTACTTC	CASSHQRETQYF
.	TRBV29-1	.	TRBJ1-5	TGCAGCACACACGAAGGGGCGCCATATAGCAATCAGCCCCAGCATTTT	CSTHEGAPYSNQPQHF
TRBD2	TRBV5-1	few	TRBJ2-3	TGCGCCAGCAGCATTCGGACTAGCGGGGGGAACTCGGATACGCAGTATTTT	CASSIRTSGGNSDTQYF
.	TRBV5-1	few	TRBJ2-7	TGCGCCAGCAGCTCTCCTCACGCAAGCTCCTACGAGCAGTACTTC	CASSSPHASSYEQYF
TRBD1	TRBV12-3/TRBV12-4	.	TRBJ2-7	TGTGCCAGCAGTCCGGGGACAGCGTACCCCTACGAGCAGTACTTC	CASSPGTAYPYEQYF
.	TRBV12-3/TRBV12-4	.	TRBJ2-7	TGTGCCAGCAGTTTAAGGGGTGAACCCAACTACGAGCAGTACTTC	CASSLRGEPNYEQYF
.	TRBV29-1	few	TRBJ2-7	TGCAGCGTCTCCCAGAACGGGAGAAGGTACGAGCAGTACTTC	CSVSQNGRRYEQYF
TRBD1	TRBV5-1	.	TRBJ2-7	TGCGCCAGCAGCTTGGGACAGGGACCATCCTACGAGCAGTACTTC	CASSLGQGPSYEQYF
.	TRBV19	.	TRBJ2-5	TGTGCCAGTAGGAGCGGGTCCAGGGAGACCCAGTACTTC	CASRSGSRETQYF
.	TRBV28	few	TRBJ1-3	TGTGCCAGCAGCCGAGATGCGGGTGGAAACACCATATATTTT	CASSRDAGGNTIYF
.	TRBV5-1	.	TRBJ1-1	TGCGCCAGCAGCTTACCAGGGGCCACTGAAGCTTTCTTT	CASSLPGATEAFF
.	TRBV4-1	few	TRBJ2-4	TGCGCCAGCAGCCAAGATGCGGACATTCAGTACTTC	CASSQDADIQYF
.	TRBV12-3/TRBV12-4	many	TRBJ2-1	TGTGCCAGCAGGCGGACAGTCTACAATGAGCAGTTCTTC	CASRRTVYNEQFF
.	TRBV29-1	.	TRBJ1-6	TGCAGCGTTCTAGACAGGTGGAATTCACCCCTCCACTTT	CSVLDRWNSPLHF
.	TRBV20-1	many	TRBJ1-1	TGCAGTGCTAGAGAAAGAACGTTGGGCGCTGAAGCTTTCTTT	CSARERTLGAEAFF
.	TRBV6-1	few	TRBJ1-2	TGTGCCAGCAGTGAATCTACAGCCTCATGGGGCTACACCTTC	CASSESTASWGYTF
.	TRBV12-3/TRBV12-4	few	TRBJ2-7	TGTGCCAGCAGTTACTCGTACAGCCCTTACGAGCAGTACTTC	CASSYSYSPYEQYF
.	TRBV21-1	few	TRBJ2-7	TGTGCCAGCAGCAAAGCTGGGACTAGAGCGAGCTCCTACGAGCAGTACTTC	CASSKAGTRASSYEQYF
TRBD1	TRBV5-1	.	TRBJ1-4	TGCGCCAGCAGCACTGGGACAGGGGTTGCTAATGAAAAACTGTTTTTT	CASSTGTGVANEKLFF